This T cell receptor (beta chain) was identified in a study of cytomegalovirus exposure and HLA in healthy donors. 13 Jbeta primers and 60 Vbeta primers were used for the PCR. Using immunoSEQ multiplex PCR, the repertoire was profiled, and TCRdb retains in-frame clones only, with some absent. Here the sample spans 170,000 or so clones, approximately 84% being singletons. General study findings and limits: Immune exposure data for these donors was limited to CMV serostatus. Trimming of TCR beta V- and J-genes showed a link, identified in a later analysis, to a missense DCLRE1C variant. Whilst most TCR sequences proved rare, a subset of public TCRs occurred across many donors.

This clone was seen more than once but under ten times. Its cognate antigen is unknown. The source material was PBMCs. This receptor was taken from a man in his late teens or twenties in good health and CMV-seronegative.

The CDR3 reads CASSLEPGRTEAFF. In DNA, the CDR3 is TGCGCCAGCAGCTTGGAACCGGGAAGGACTGAAGCTTTCTTT. The chain uses TRBV5-1 and TRBJ1-1; no clear D gene. Trimming removed 0 bases from V and 5 bases from J, with 11 bases in between. From germline, CDR1 is SGHRS and CDR2 YFSETQ. This CDR3 has 14 amino acids.